The 5 T cell receptor beta chains reported below all come from one sample, sequenced in a study of blood T cell repertoires in COVID-19. Data came from immunoSEQ multiplex PCR; TCRdb stores just in-frame clones and leaves some out. The sample consists of 90,000 to 120,000 clones, around 89% of them appearing once. Sample: peripheral blood. Source of these receptors: an elderly woman with acute or convalescent COVID-19.

The rearrangement joins TRBV28 to TRBJ2-3, with TRBD2 identical over 8 bases. There are 18 residues in the CDR3. Losses at the gene ends were 7 bases for V and 0 bases for J; bases not matched to a gene: 15. Per germline, CDR1 MDHEN and CDR2 SYDVKM. The CDR3 sequence is CASTLGAAGAPSTDTQYF. The CDR3 nucleotides read TGTGCCAGCACCCTAGGGGCAGCGGGGGCTCCTAGCACAGATACGCAGTATTTT.

This clone was recorded once. J is TRBJ1-5 and V is TRBV27, with D possibly matching TRBD1 (5 bases). This CDR3 has 16 amino acids. Germline V CDR1 and CDR2: MNHEY, SMNVEV (reference sequence). The V gene lost 3 bases and the J gene lost 3 bases, with 15 bases spanning the gap. The CDR3 DNA follows: TGTGCCAGCAGTTTCCGGGGGGGAAAGTCCAATCAGCCCCAGCATTTT. Encoded protein: CASSFRGGKSNQPQHF.

V usage is TRBV11-2 and J usage is TRBJ1-4; possibly TRBD1 for D (5 bases). Trimming pared 5 bases from V and 10 bases from J, leaving 17 bases between. This CDR3 contains 14 residues. Germline CDR1 is SGHAT and CDR2 is FQNNGV. CDR3 protein: CASSPAQGTGKLFF. Here the CDR3 DNA reads TGTGCCAGCAGCCCCGCCCAGGGAACTGGAAAACTGTTTTTT. Variable domain in full (rest from reference TRBV11-2 and TRBJ1-4): EAGVAQSPRYKIIEKRQSVAFWCNPISGHATLYWYQQILGQGPKLLIQFQNNGVVDDSQLPKDRFSAERLKGVDSTLKIQPAKLEDSAVYLCASSPAQGTGKLFFGSGTQLSVL.

The chain recombines TRBV19 with TRBJ2-7; 7 bases fit TRBD1. The trim removed 5 bases at V and 1 base at J, leaving 8 bases unmatched. Germline CDR1 LNHDA, CDR2 SQIVND (reference sequence). The CDR3 extends over 15 amino acids. For the CDR3, the DNA is TGTGCCAGTAGTCAACAGGGGTTCCCGTCCTACGAGCAGTACTTC. Translating it yields CASSQQGFPSYEQYF.

The chain joins TRBV2 to TRBJ1-4; perhaps TRBD1 as D (5 bases). In germline, CDR1 is SNHLY, CDR2 FYNNEI. Trimming took off 2 bases at V and 3 bases at J, with 7 bases between the two ends. This CDR3 is 14 amino acids long. CDR3 sequence: CASSEQGSNEKLFF. As DNA, the CDR3 is TGTGCCAGCAGTGAACAGGGTTCTAATGAAAAACTGTTTTTT.